The clone carrying this TCR beta chain was counted ten times or more. The antigen remains unidentified. RNA transcripts provided the template for amplifying TCR beta CDR3 regions. HTBI primers served in a first-round RT-PCR, which a second-round multiplex PCR followed. TCRdb reprocessed the multiplex PCR reads via MiXCR and lists one record per CDR3 protein. The table lists about 1.1 million distinct CDR3 sequences, 35% to 40% of them singletons. The sample belongs to a study of Graves' ophthalmopathy and Graves' hyperthyroidism. CDR3 length: 14 residues. Trimming left V 5 bases short and J 4 bases short, with 14 bases between. Per germline, CDR1 ENHRY and CDR2 SYGVKD. Study outcomes and limitations: The authors also found most expanded thyroid clonotypes above 0.001 frequency in blood.

This clonotype originated in an adult man with Graves' hyperthyroidism. The sequencing input was peripheral blood or thyroid tissue (not recorded which). The chain employs TRBV10-3 and TRBJ1-2, with a weak D call TRBD1 (6 bases). CDR3 in DNA: TGTGCCATCAGTTCTCAACAGGGTTCCTATGGCTACACCTTC. It yields the protein CAISSQQGSYGYTF.